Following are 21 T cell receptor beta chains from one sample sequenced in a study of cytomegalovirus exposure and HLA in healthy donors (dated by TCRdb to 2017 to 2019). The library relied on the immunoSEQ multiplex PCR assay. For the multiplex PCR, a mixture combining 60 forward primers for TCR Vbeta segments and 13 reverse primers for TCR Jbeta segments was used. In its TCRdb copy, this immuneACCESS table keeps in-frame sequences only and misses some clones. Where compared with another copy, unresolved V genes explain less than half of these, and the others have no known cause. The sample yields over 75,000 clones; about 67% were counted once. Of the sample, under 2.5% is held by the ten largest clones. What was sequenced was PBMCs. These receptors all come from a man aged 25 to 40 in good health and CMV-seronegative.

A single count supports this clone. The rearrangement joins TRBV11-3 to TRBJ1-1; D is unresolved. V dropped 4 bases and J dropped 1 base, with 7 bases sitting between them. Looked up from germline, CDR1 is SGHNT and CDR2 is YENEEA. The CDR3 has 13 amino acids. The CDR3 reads CASSSSGNTEAFF. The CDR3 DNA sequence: TGTGCCAGCAGCTCTTCAGGGAACACTGAAGCTTTCTTT.

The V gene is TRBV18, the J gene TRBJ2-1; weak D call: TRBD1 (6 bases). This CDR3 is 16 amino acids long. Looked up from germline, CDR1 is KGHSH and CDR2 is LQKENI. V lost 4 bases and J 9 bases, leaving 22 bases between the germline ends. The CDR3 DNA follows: TGTGCCAGCTCACTCAGACAGGAAACAACTAGGAGTGAGCAGTTCTTC. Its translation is CASSLRQETTRSEQFF.

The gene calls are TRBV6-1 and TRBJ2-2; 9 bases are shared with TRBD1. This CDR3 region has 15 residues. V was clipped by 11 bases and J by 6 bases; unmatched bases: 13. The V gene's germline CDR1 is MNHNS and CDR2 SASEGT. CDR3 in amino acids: CAGPGTGFVAGELFF. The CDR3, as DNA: TGTGCCGGACCCGGGACAGGGTTCGTTGCCGGGGAGCTGTTTTTT.

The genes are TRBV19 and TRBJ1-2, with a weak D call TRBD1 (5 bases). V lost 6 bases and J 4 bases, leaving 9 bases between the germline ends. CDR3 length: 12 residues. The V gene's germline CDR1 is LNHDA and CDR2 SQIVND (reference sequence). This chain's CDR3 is CASRDSLYGYTF. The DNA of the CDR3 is TGTGCCAGTAGAGACAGTCTCTATGGCTACACCTTC.

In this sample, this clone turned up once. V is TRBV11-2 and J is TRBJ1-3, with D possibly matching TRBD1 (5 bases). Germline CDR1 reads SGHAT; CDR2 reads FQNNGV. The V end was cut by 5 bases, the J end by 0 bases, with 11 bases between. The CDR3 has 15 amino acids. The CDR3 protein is CASSPTGISGNTIYF. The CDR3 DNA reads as TGTGCCAGCAGCCCTACAGGAATCTCTGGAAACACCATATATTTT.

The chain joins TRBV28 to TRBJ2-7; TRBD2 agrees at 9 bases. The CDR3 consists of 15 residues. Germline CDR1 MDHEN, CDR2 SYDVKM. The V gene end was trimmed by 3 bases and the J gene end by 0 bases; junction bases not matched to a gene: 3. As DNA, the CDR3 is TGTGCCAGCAGTTTCCCAGCGGGAGGCTCCTACGAGCAGTACTTC. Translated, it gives CASSFPAGGSYEQYF.

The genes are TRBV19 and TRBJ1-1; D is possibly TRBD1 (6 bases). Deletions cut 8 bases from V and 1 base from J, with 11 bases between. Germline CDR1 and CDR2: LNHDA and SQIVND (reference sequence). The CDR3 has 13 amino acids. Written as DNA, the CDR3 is TGTGCCAGTTCATACAGGGCGAACACTGAAGCTTTCTTT. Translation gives CASSYRANTEAFF. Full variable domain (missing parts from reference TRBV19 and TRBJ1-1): DGGITQSPKYLFRKEGQNVTLSCEQNLNHDAMYWYRQDPGQGLRLIYYSQIVNDFQKGDIAEGYSVSREKKESFPLTVTSAQKNPTAFYLCASSYRANTEAFFGQGTRLTVV.

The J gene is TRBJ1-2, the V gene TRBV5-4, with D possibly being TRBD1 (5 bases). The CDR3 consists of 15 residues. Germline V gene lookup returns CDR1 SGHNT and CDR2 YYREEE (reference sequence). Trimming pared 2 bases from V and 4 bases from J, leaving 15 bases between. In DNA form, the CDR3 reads TGTGCCAGCAGCTTATCCGCCAGGGAAGTCTATGGCTACACCTTC. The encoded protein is CASSLSAREVYGYTF.

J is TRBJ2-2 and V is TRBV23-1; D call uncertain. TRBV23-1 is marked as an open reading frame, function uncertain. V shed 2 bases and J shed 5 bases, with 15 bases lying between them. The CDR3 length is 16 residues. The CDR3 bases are TGCGCCAGCAGTCAACCCTCCGACACCGGAACCGGGGAGCTGTTTTTT. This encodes CASSQPSDTGTGELFF.

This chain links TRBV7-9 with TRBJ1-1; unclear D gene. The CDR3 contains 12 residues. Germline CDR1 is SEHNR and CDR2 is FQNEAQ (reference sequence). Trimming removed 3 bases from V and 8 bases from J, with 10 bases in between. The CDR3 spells CASSFVLREAFF. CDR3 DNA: TGTGCCAGCAGCTTTGTCTTGAGGGAAGCTTTCTTT. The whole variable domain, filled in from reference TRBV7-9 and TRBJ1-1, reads DTGVSQNPRHKITKRGQNVTFRCDPISEHNRLYWYRQTLGQGPEFLTYFQNEAQLEKSRLLSDRFSAERPKGSFSTLEIQRTEQGDSAMYLCASSFVLREAFFGQGTRLTVV.

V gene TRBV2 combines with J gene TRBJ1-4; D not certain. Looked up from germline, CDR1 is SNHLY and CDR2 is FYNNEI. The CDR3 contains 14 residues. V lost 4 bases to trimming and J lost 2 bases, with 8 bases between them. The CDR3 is CASSARFTNEKLFF. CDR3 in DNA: TGTGCCAGCAGTGCCAGGTTTACTAATGAAAAACTGTTTTTT.

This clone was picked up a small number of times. DNA for the CDR3: TGTGCCAGCAGTGGGCCCCGGACTGTTAGCACAGATACGCAGTATTTT. It specifies CASSGPRTVSTDTQYF. The chain links TRBV6-1 to TRBJ2-3, with a possible D match to TRBD2 (5 bases). Trimming took 4 bases from V and 0 from J, leaving 14 bases between them. CDR3 length equals 16 residues. Germline CDR1 MNHNS, CDR2 SASEGT.

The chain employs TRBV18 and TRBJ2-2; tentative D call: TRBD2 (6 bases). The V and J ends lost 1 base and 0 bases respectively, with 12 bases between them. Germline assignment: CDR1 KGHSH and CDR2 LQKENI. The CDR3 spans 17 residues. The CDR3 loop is CASSPRRDWANTGELFF. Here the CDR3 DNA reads TGTGCCAGCTCACCACGGCGGGACTGGGCGAACACCGGGGAGCTGTTTTTT.

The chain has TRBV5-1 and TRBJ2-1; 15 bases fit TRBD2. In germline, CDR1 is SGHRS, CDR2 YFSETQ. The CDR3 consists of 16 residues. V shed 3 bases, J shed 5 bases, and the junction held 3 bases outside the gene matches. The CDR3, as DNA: TGCGCCAGCAGCTGGGGACTAGCGGGAGGCAACAATGAGCAGTTCTTC. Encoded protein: CASSWGLAGGNNEQFF.

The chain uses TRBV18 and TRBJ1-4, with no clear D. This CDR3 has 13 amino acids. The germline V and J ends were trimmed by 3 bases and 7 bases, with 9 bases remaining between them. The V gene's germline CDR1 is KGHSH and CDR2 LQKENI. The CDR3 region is CASSPWRGEKLFF. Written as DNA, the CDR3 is TGTGCCAGCTCACCTTGGCGAGGTGAAAAACTGTTTTTT. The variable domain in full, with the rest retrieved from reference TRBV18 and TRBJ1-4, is NAGVMQNPRHLVRRRGQEARLRCSPMKGHSHVYWYRQLPEEGLKFMVYLQKENIIDESGMPKERFSAEFPKEGPSILRIQQVVRGDSAAYFCASSPWRGEKLFFGSGTQLSVL.

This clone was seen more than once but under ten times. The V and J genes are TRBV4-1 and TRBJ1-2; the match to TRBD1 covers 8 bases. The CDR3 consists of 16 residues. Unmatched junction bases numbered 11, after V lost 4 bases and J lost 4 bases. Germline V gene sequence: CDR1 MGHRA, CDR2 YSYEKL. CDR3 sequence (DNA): TGCGCCAGCAGCCCAGGAGTGGCAGGGGGCATCTATGGCTACACCTTC. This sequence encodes CASSPGVAGGIYGYTF.

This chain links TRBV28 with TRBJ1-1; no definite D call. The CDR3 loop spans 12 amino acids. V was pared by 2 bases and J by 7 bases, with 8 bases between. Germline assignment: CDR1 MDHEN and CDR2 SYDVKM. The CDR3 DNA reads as TGTGCCAGCAGTTTAGGACGGGGTGAAGCTTTCTTT. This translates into CASSLGRGEAFF.

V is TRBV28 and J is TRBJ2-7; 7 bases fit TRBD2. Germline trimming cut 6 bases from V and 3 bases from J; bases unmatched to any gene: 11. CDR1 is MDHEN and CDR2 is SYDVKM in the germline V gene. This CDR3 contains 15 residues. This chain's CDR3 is CASSPWGGGSYEQYF. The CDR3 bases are TGTGCCAGCAGCCCCTGGGGGGGTGGAAGCTACGAGCAGTACTTC.

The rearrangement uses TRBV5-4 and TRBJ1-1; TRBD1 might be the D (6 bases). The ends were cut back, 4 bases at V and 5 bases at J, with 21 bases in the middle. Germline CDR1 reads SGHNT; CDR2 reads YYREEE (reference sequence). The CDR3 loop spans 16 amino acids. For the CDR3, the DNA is TGTGCCAGCAGCGCGAGGTGGGGGCTAAGGGAAACTGAAGCTTTCTTT. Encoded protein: CASSARWGLRETEAFF.

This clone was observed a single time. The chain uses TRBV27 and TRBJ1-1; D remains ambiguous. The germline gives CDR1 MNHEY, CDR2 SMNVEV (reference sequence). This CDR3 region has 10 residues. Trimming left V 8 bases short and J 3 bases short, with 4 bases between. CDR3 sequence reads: CASGDTEAFF. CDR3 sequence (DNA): TGTGCCAGCGGAGACACTGAAGCTTTCTTT.

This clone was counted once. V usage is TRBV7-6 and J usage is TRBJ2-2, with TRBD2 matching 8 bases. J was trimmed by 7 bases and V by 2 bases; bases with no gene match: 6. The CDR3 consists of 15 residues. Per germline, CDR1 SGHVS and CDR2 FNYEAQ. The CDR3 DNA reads TGTGCCAGCAGCTTACGCGGGGGGCCAAGCGGGGAGCTGTTTTTT. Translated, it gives CASSLRGGPSGELFF.